This T cell receptor beta chain was sequenced in a study of blood T cells in healthy people across ages (dated by TCRdb to 2013 to 2016). Study-level background: In model experiments, roughly one uniquely barcoded TCR beta cDNA molecule per two T cells was captured by template switching. To avoid experimental bias, donors of different ages were spread randomly across the sequencing lanes. The study measured age-related changes in TCR beta repertoire diversity using deep sequencing normalized with unique cDNA molecular identifiers. Two additional independent replicas of 1 million unique cDNA reads from the same blood draw were analyzed for two donors (one aged 18 to 30 and one aged 80 or older). The donors were split into four age groups: young (average 16 years), middle-aged (around 40), aged (more than 60) and long-lived (over 80).

Systemically healthy Caucasian individuals from Russia, 39 in total and aged about 6 to 100 years, were included as donors. Each donor gave 8 to 10 milliliters of peripheral blood, drawn into EDTA-treated Vacutainer tubes. Ficoll-Paque density-gradient centrifugation was used to isolate PBMCs, with at least 7 million obtained per sample. Total RNA was extracted from PBMCs with Trizol reagent, with at least 5.5 micrograms obtained per sample. Naive CD45RAhigh/CD27high T cell percentages were measured by flow cytometry on a PBMC aliquot from every donor. CDR3 length: 14 amino acids, cysteine to phenylalanine. Just CDR3 DNA is preserved here, 42 bases in frame from base 1. A distance of 24 bases separates the germline ends of V and J, which lose 8 bases and 11 bases respectively. Reading the germline V gene gives CDR1 MDHEN and CDR2 SYDVKM. Libraries were constructed by 5' RACE. TCRdb records Illumina HiSeq 2500 as the sequencer. The second PCR ran for roughly 7 to 11 cycles and used a J-beta primer mix along with a sample-barcoded 5' primer. Each TCR beta cDNA molecule received a unique molecular identifier from a template-switch 5' adaptor carrying 12 random nucleotides. Each sample yielded at least 3 million CDR3-containing paired-end reads. First-strand cDNA was synthesized from all RNA with the Mint cDNA synthesis kit, primed by a TRBC-specific oligonucleotide. Following uracil-DNA glycosylase treatment, all cDNA underwent a first 18-cycle PCR with the universal primers M1SS and BC2_uni_R. As for the authors' bioinformatics: For normalization, 1 million high-quality reads were randomly selected from each sample, with every read carrying a distinct molecular identifier. Instead of being binned into consensus sequences, reads that shared molecular identifiers were thrown out. CDR3 identification, clonotype clustering and error correction used MiTCR with a Q25 quality threshold and the strictest error-elimination algorithm. A nonparametric unseen species model using Euler transformation provided a lower-bound estimate of total TCR beta diversity. TCRdb reanalyzed the raw reads on its own, using fastp at Q25 for trimming and MiXCR for clone calling, and kept in-frame beta chains. Rows merge per CDR3 protein into single entries with the most common DNA and genes. TCRdb's processing, not the authors', yielded these V and J calls. The sample records around 1,600,000 distinct CDR3 sequences, under 55% of which are singletons. The ten largest clones add up to less than 5% of the sample.

What the authors observed across the whole study: Observed TCR beta diversity per million T cells fell roughly linearly with age, and a significant reduction was already apparent by age roughly 40. Conclusive comparison of naive and antigen-experienced compartments was prevented by the profiling of bulk unsorted PBMCs. Observed TCR beta diversity correlated strongly with the percentage of naive T cells measured by flow cytometry. Compared with the aged group, the long-lived group had more naive CD4+ T cells, fewer expanded clones and increased TCR diversity, suggesting age selection. Estimates of total diversity from one million sequenced T cells were regarded as lower bounds and underestimates. Donor CMV infection status was unknown, potentially confounding age-related changes in expanded clonotypes.

Note on this clonotype: Its specific antigen is unknown. Base qualities are not at hand, and no much larger clone is one base apart.

The sequencing sample was made of blood. The chain employs TRBV28 and TRBJ2-5; TRBD1 might be the D gene, on 7 matching bases. The receptor's source is a young woman in good health. The base sequence is TGTGCCAGCCAGAGGCCAGGGGGGAATAATGAGCAGTACTTC. This sequence encodes CASQRPGGNNEQYF.